The 12 T cell receptor beta chains below all came from one sample that was sequenced in a study of T cells in Graves' hyperthyroidism and ophthalmopathy. Amplification yielded TCR beta CDR3 regions, with RNA transcripts as the source. Carried out on the TCR CDR3, a first-round RT-PCR used the HTBI primer set. TCRdb passed the multiplex PCR reads through MiXCR, listing each CDR3 protein once. The profile shows around 350,000 distinct CDR3 sequences, about 13% of them singletons. The specimen sequenced was blood. Receptors were obtained from a woman aged 18-35 years with Graves' hyperthyroidism.

The chain is built from TRBV2 and TRBJ1-1, with 7 bases lining up with TRBD1. CDR3 length: 13 amino acids. The germline gives CDR1 SNHLY, CDR2 FYNNEI. With V trimmed by 7 bases and J by 2 bases, 4 bases remained unmatched. The CDR3 DNA is TGTGCCAGCACAAACAGGGGAAACACTGAAGCTTTCTTT. It translates to CASTNRGNTEAFF.

The chain recombines TRBV10-3 with TRBJ2-1; 11 bases match TRBD2. The CDR3 extends over 14 amino acids. Germline CDR1 reads ENHRY; CDR2 reads SYGVKD. CDR3 sequence reads: CAAGLAGPYNEQFF. CDR3 coding DNA: TGTGCGGCAGGACTAGCGGGCCCCTACAATGAGCAGTTCTTC.

This clonotype was seen ten or more times. This rearrangement joins TRBV20-1 to TRBJ1-2, with 10 positions matching TRBD1. Germline CDR1 and CDR2: DFQATT and SNEGSKA (reference sequence). V was clipped by 6 bases and J by 6 bases; unmatched bases: 10. The CDR3 spans 14 residues. CDR3 residues: CSARRDRGYDGYTF. The CDR3, as DNA: TGCAGTGCGCGCCGGGACAGGGGTTACGATGGCTACACCTTC.

This clonotype was observed at least ten times. The chain recombines TRBV6-2 or TRBV6-3 with TRBJ2-7, with 7 bases identical to TRBD2. The V and J ends lost 4 bases and 2 bases, in that order; junction bases with no gene match: 8. This CDR3 has 15 residues. CDR1 is MNHEY and CDR2 is SVGEGT in the germline V gene. CDR3: CASSSQVGGTYEQYF. CDR3 bases: TGTGCCAGCAGTTCCCAAGTCGGGGGGACCTACGAGCAGTACTTC.

CDR3 protein: CASSLRSSGGAVNYNEQFF. In DNA, the CDR3 is TGTGCCAGCAGCTTAAGGTCTAGCGGGGGGGCGGTAAACTACAATGAGCAGTTCTTC. This rearrangement joins TRBV7-2 to TRBJ2-1; 12 nucleotides line up with TRBD2. J lost 3 bases, V lost 2 bases, and 11 bases had no gene match. In germline, CDR1 is SGHTA, CDR2 FQGNSA. The CDR3 has 19 amino acids. Complete variable domain (other parts from reference TRBV7-2 and TRBJ2-1): GAGVSQSPSNKVTEKGKDVELRCDPISGHTALYWYRQSLGQGLEFLIYFQGNSAPDKSGLPSDRFSAERTGGSVSTLTIQRTQQEDSAVYLCASSLRSSGGAVNYNEQFFGPGTRLTVL.

This clonotype was recorded many times. The chain couples TRBV30 to TRBJ2-1, with TRBD2 matching over 9 bases. The trim removed 1 base at V and 3 bases at J, leaving 4 bases unmatched. The CDR3 covers 15 residues. Germline V CDR1 and CDR2: GTSNPN, SVGIG (reference sequence). CDR3 region: CAWSGVSGSYNEQFF. CDR3 nucleotides: TGTGCCTGGAGTGGGGTTAGCGGGAGCTACAATGAGCAGTTCTTC.

The chain is built from TRBV28 and TRBJ2-5; D assignment may be TRBD1 or TRBD2 (6 bases each). The V gene lost 8 bases and the J gene lost 5 bases, with 21 bases spanning the gap. The CDR3 has 15 amino acids. CDR1 and CDR2 from the germline V gene are MDHEN and SYDVKM. The CDR3 region is CASLLTGADLETQYF. The DNA for the CDR3 is TGTGCCAGCCTCCTCACGGGGGCCGACTTGGAGACCCAGTACTTC.

This clonotype was detected ten times or more. The chain employs TRBV29-1 and TRBJ1-2, with 8 bases identical to TRBD1. V lost 0 bases to trimming and J lost 6 bases; unmatched junction nucleotides: 3. The CDR3 consists of 13 residues. Germline CDR1 and CDR2: SQVTM and ANQGSEA. The CDR3 spells CSVEEQGEDGYTF. CDR3 DNA sequence: TGCAGCGTTGAAGAACAGGGGGAGGATGGCTACACCTTC.

This clonotype was counted at least ten times. V and J are TRBV7-2 and TRBJ1-2; D might be TRBD1 (5 bases). Trimming took 5 bases from V and 5 from J, leaving 12 bases between them. CDR1 is SGHTA and CDR2 is FQGNSA in the germline V gene. The length of the CDR3 is 13 residues. Here the CDR3 reads CASSEGMGYGYTF. CDR3 nucleotide sequence: TGTGCCAGCAGCGAGGGGATGGGATATGGCTACACCTTC.

This clonotype was seen ten or more times. The gene calls are TRBV27 and TRBJ2-3; D tentatively fits TRBD1 or TRBD2 (5 bases each). The CDR3 loop spans 14 amino acids. V was pared by 5 bases and J by 4 bases, with 13 bases between. Looked up from germline, CDR1 is MNHEY and CDR2 is SMNVEV (reference sequence). The CDR3 DNA reads as TGTGCCAGCAGTCCCAGTGGGACGCCAGATACGCAGTATTTT. Its protein is CASSPSGTPDTQYF.

This clonotype was seen repeatedly, ten times or more. This chain links TRBV12-3 or TRBV12-4 with TRBJ2-2; D is ambiguous. This CDR3 has 13 residues. V dropped 3 bases and J dropped 6 bases, with 8 bases sitting between them. Here the CDR3 reads CASSFRVAGELFF. The CDR3 coding sequence is TGTGCCAGCAGTTTTCGGGTTGCCGGGGAGCTGTTTTTT.

In this sample, this clonotype turned up many times. The rearrangement uses TRBV5-5 and TRBJ2-2; D perhaps matches TRBD2 (6 bases). Looked up from germline, CDR1 is SGHKS and CDR2 is YYEKEE (reference sequence). Deletions cut 3 bases from V and 5 bases from J, with 14 bases between. CDR3 length equals 15 residues. The CDR3 coding sequence is TGTGCCAGCAGCTCTGGGGGGTACAGTACCGGGGAGCTGTTTTTT. It specifies CASSSGGYSTGELFF.